What follows is one TCR beta chain and its context. The sample belongs to a study of blood T cell repertoires in COVID-19. CDR3 length: 14 amino acids. V was pared by 6 bases and J by 8 bases, with 16 bases between. CDR1 SEHNR and CDR2 FQNEAQ come from the germline V gene (reference sequence). Profiled with immunoSEQ multiplex PCR; TCRdb holds only in-frame clones, not every one. The sample lists about 240,000 clones; roughly 81% were seen once. The chain recombines TRBV7-9 with TRBJ2-2, with D possibly TRBD1 on 5 matching bases. The sample consisted of peripheral blood. The TCR originated in a man aged 45 to 65 with acute or convalescent COVID-19. As DNA, the CDR3 is TGTGCCAGCAGTCCTTCATGGGGCCCGGGGGAGCTGTTTTTT. This sequence encodes CASSPSWGPGELFF. The whole variable domain, remainder taken from reference TRBV7-9 and TRBJ2-2, is DTGVSQNPRHKITKRGQNVTFRCDPISEHNRLYWYRQTLGQGPEFLTYFQNEAQLEKSRLLSDRFSAERPKGSFSTLEIQRTEQGDSAMYLCASSPSWGPGELFFGEGSRLTVL.